Reported below is one TCR beta chain. The sample belongs to a study of beta chain features in type 1 diabetes. Looking at the study overall: When patients were set against healthy donors, age, gender and cell yields were similar.

Every isolated RNA sample was fully reverse transcribed, so sequencing captured expressed TCRB transcripts. Data came from immunoSEQ multiplex PCR; TCRdb stores just in-frame clones and leaves some out. The sample has under 900,000 clones; roughly 17% are singletons. This CDR3 spans 13 amino acids. The germline gives CDR1 SGHAT, CDR2 FQNNGV. Trimming removed 1 base at V and 8 bases at J, with 8 bases between. The TCR originated in a woman aged 18-35 years in good health. The J gene is TRBJ2-2, the V gene TRBV11-2; D is unresolved. Sequenced: naive CD4+ T cells from blood. CDR3 in amino acids: CASSLVGVGELFF. In DNA form, the CDR3 reads TGTGCCAGCAGCTTAGTTGGGGTGGGGGAGCTGTTTTTT. Looking up the rest from reference TRBV11-2 and TRBJ2-2 gives the full variable domain: EAGVAQSPRYKIIEKRQSVAFWCNPISGHATLYWYQQILGQGPKLLIQFQNNGVVDDSQLPKDRFSAERLKGVDSTLKIQPAKLEDSAVYLCASSLVGVGELFFGEGSRLTVL.